Listed below are T cell receptor beta chains from one sample, sequenced in a study of cytomegalovirus exposure and HLA in healthy donors. Produced via immunoSEQ multiplex PCR; TCRdb's table is partial and in-frame only. The sample includes 55,000 or so clones, approximately 70% seen only once; the top ten take 2.5% to 3%. Input material: PBMCs. These TCRs come from a man between 18 and 35 years old in good health and CMV-seronegative. The CDR3 runs from the conserved cysteine through the conserved F or W. Each record gives: V gene, J gene, clone size, CDR3 length, D gene, CDR3 DNA, CDR3 protein. The D gene is left open where the match is weak. Not every row has a clone size; where given, it reads once, few, many or a size class.

>TRBV7-9|TRBJ2-2|NA|16|NA
TGTGCCAGCAGCTTTAGTACAGGGCCGAACACCGGGGAGCTGTTTTTT
CASSFSTGPNTGELFF
>TRBV25-1|TRBJ1-1|NA|13|NA
TGTGCCAGCAGTGAATCCGGGGTTCCAGAAGCTTTCTTT
CASSESGVPEAFF
>TRBV9|TRBJ2-7|once|14|TRBD1
TGTGCCAGCAGCGTGGGACAGTTGGGATACGAGCAGTACTTC
CASSVGQLGYEQYF
>TRBV4-3|TRBJ2-7|NA|15|TRBD2
TGCGCCAGCAGCCAAGGGGGGACTAGCGGGACTGAGCAGTACTTC
CASSQGGTSGTEQYF
>TRBV28|TRBJ2-5|NA|14|NA
TGTGCCAGCAGTTTACGCGCTCACCTAGAGACCCAGTACTTC
CASSLRAHLETQYF
>TRBV18|TRBJ2-3|NA|15|TRBD2
TGTGCCAGCTCACCGACCCCGGGAGGGCCTGATACGCAGTATTTT
CASSPTPGGPDTQYF
>TRBV25-1|TRBJ2-1|NA|15|TRBD1
TGTGCCAGCAGTGCAGGACAGGGATTTTACAATGAGCAGTTCTTC
CASSAGQGFYNEQFF
>TRBV5-6|TRBJ2-1|NA|16|NA
TGTGCCAGCAGCCCGACAGCCAGGAGCTCCTACAATGAGCAGTTCTTC
CASSPTARSSYNEQFF
>TRBV29-1|TRBJ1-6|NA|13|NA
TGCAGCGTTGCTGACGGGACTAGTTCACCCCTCCACTTT
CSVADGTSSPLHF
>TRBV4-3|TRBJ1-5|once|13|NA
TGCGCCAGCAGCCAAGAACGAGGCCAGCCCCAGCATTTT
CASSQERGQPQHF
>TRBV2|TRBJ2-2|few|14|NA
TGTGCCAGCAGTACTAGCCCGAACACCGGGGAGCTGTTTTTT
CASSTSPNTGELFF
>TRBV10-3|TRBJ1-5|NA|12|TRBD1
TGTGCCGTCGGACAGGGGGTAGGGCCCCAGCATTTT
CAVGQGVGPQHF
>TRBV11-1|TRBJ2-7|NA|14|NA
TGTGCCAGCAGCCGAGGGATGGAGGGCTACGAGCAGTACTTC
CASSRGMEGYEQYF
>TRBV4-3|TRBJ1-2|NA|15|TRBD1
TGCGCCAGCAGCCCACCGGGACAGGGGGCCTATGGCTACACCTTC
CASSPPGQGAYGYTF
>TRBV7-9|TRBJ1-1|NA|14|NA
TGTGCCAGCAGCGGAGACAGAAAGAACACTGAAGCTTTCTTT
CASSGDRKNTEAFF
>TRBV4-1|TRBJ2-1|NA|16|TRBD2
TGCGCCAGCAGCCCGGGACTAGCCCCCTTTGTTCGTGAGCAGTTCTTC
CASSPGLAPFVREQFF
>TRBV29-1|TRBJ2-4|NA|17|TRBD2
TGCAGCGTTGAAGGGACTAGCGGGAGCTTTGCCAAAAACATTCAGTACTTC
CSVEGTSGSFAKNIQYF
>TRBV6-5|TRBJ2-2|NA|15|NA
TGTGCCAGCAGTTACTTTGCAGGGGCAGCCGGGGAGCTGTTTTTT
CASSYFAGAAGELFF
>TRBV2|TRBJ2-2|NA|14|TRBD1
TGTGCCAGCAGTGGACAGGGGGCGACCGGGGAGCTGTTTTTT
CASSGQGATGELFF
>TRBV5-1|TRBJ1-4|once|17|NA
TGCGCCAGCAGCTTGGGGCTGCTCGGAGCAACTAATGAAAAACTGTTTTTT
CASSLGLLGATNEKLFF
>TRBV10-3|TRBJ1-5|NA|14|TRBD1
TGTGCCATCGGACAGGGGCGGATGGATCAGCCCCAGCATTTT
CAIGQGRMDQPQHF
>TRBV25-1|TRBJ2-3|few|12|NA
TGTGCCAGCAGCCCCGGCACAGATACGCAGTATTTT
CASSPGTDTQYF
>TRBV6-6|TRBJ1-1|NA|14|TRBD1
TGTGCCAGCAGTTGGGGACAGAGGAACACTGAAGCTTTCTTT
CASSWGQRNTEAFF
>TRBV7-8|TRBJ2-7|NA|13|TRBD1
TGTGCCAGCAGCTTGACAGGGGCTGGCGAGCAGTACTTC
CASSLTGAGEQYF
>TRBV28|TRBJ1-2|once|14|TRBD1
TGTGCCAGCAGACGGACAGGGGCTAACTATGGCTACACCTTC
CASRRTGANYGYTF
>TRBV5-4|TRBJ1-1|NA|14|TRBD1
TGTGCCAGCAGCAAAAGTCAGGGGGCCACTGAAGCTTTCTTT
CASSKSQGATEAFF
>TRBV11-2|TRBJ1-1|NA|15|TRBD1
TGTGCCAGCAGCTTAGCGGGACAGGGAGAAACTGAAGCTTTCTTT
CASSLAGQGETEAFF
>TRBV6-4|TRBJ2-5|few|16|TRBD1
TGTGCCAGCAGTGCAGAAACCGGGACAGCTCAAGAGACCCAGTACTTC
CASSAETGTAQETQYF
>TRBV7-8|TRBJ2-7|once|13|NA
TGTGCCAGCAGCTTGGGACTCTCCTACGAGCAGTACTTC
CASSLGLSYEQYF
>TRBV19|TRBJ2-7|NA|14|NA
TGTGCCAGTAGCTGGCAGGGCAGCTCCTACGAGCAGTACTTC
CASSWQGSSYEQYF
>TRBV5-4|TRBJ2-1|few|16|TRBD2
TGTGCCAGCAGACGGGGGTCGGCGGGAGGGCCAGGGGAGCAGTTCTTC
CASRRGSAGGPGEQFF
>TRBV11-3|TRBJ2-2|once|12|NA
TGTGCCAGCAGCTTAGATCTGGGGGAGCTGTTTTTT
CASSLDLGELFF
>TRBV6-5|TRBJ1-6|once|14|NA
TGTGCCAGCCAGACAAGCTCCTATAATTCACCCCTCCACTTT
CASQTSSYNSPLHF
>TRBV11-2|TRBJ2-7|NA|15|TRBD2
TGTGCCAGCAGCTTGGGGACTAGCGGGAGCTACGAGCAGTACTTC
CASSLGTSGSYEQYF
>TRBV18|TRBJ1-1|NA|14|NA
TGTGCCAGCTCACCAATAGCGACCTACACTGAAGCTTTCTTT
CASSPIATYTEAFF
>TRBV7-9|TRBJ2-5|NA|15|NA
TGTGCCAGCAGCGCCGGAAGACTTTCGATGGAGACCCAGTACTTC
CASSAGRLSMETQYF
>TRBV4-1|TRBJ2-7|NA|15|NA
TGCGCCAGCAGCCAAGATCTGGTACTCCCCTACGAGCAGTACTTC
CASSQDLVLPYEQYF
>TRBV30|TRBJ2-3|NA|11|TRBD2
TGTGCCTTCGGGAGGGGGGATACGCAGTATTTT
CAFGRGDTQYF
>TRBV5-1|TRBJ1-2|once|15|TRBD1
TGCGCCAGCAGCTTGGGAGGAGGGACAGGAGGGGGCTACACCTTC
CASSLGGGTGGGYTF
>TRBV18|TRBJ2-1|NA|13|NA
TGTGCCAGCTCACCTAGAGGGGGACATGAGCAGTTCTTC
CASSPRGGHEQFF
>TRBV13|TRBJ2-3|NA|14|NA
TGTGCCAGCAGCTTAGAATGGCGGGCGGATACGCAGTATTTT
CASSLEWRADTQYF
>TRBV30|TRBJ1-2|NA|13|NA
TGTGCCTGGAGTGTGGCCTCCGGGGTGGGCTACACCTTC
CAWSVASGVGYTF
>TRBV10-3|TRBJ2-1|NA|15|TRBD2
TGTGCCATCAGTGATGCACTAGCGGGAGTCAATGAGCAGTTCTTC
CAISDALAGVNEQFF
>TRBV11-2|TRBJ2-2|NA|15|NA
TGTGCCAGCAGCTTTTCCCAGGTGTCCACCGGGGAGCTGTTTTTT
CASSFSQVSTGELFF